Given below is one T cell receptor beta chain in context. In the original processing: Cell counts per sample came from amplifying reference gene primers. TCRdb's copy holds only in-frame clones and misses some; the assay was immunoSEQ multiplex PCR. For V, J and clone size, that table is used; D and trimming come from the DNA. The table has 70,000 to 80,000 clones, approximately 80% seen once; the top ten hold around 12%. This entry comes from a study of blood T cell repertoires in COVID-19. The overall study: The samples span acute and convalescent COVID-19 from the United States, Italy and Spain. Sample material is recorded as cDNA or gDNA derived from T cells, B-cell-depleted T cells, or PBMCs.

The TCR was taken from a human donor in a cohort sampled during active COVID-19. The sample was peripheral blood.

The CDR3 loop reads CASTPSRGNTEAFF. The CDR3 DNA reads TGTGCCAGCACCCCTAGCAGAGGAAACACTGAAGCTTTCTTT. J is TRBJ1-1 and V is TRBV7-2; the D is unclear. V shed 7 bases and J shed 2 bases, with 14 bases lying between them. CDR1 is SGHTA, CDR2 FQGNSA, per germline. This CDR3 comprises 14 residues.